This TCR beta chain was retrieved from a study of T cells in Graves' hyperthyroidism and ophthalmopathy (dated by TCRdb to 2018 to 2020). About the study as a whole: Peripheral blood samples were taken at initial diagnosis, before any treatment was given. Once sampling was done, hyperthyroidism patients were given methimazole at a starting dose of 30 mg daily, whereas ophthalmopathy patients were given high-dose intravenous methylprednisolone. The 75 to 100 discovery patients were randomly split 7:3 into training and test sets. To identify TCR V-J signatures that set the groups apart, the researchers used a discovery cohort of about a hundred patients, made up of roughly 40 with Graves' ophthalmopathy and 57 with stable Graves' hyperthyroidism. Prospective prediction of ophthalmopathy was tested in an independent validation cohort of approximately 19 hyperthyroidism patients and 17 patients who later progressed to ophthalmopathy. Thyroid tissue and blood T-cell repertoires from about six Graves' hyperthyroidism patients were also compared in the study. The paper reports TCR Vbeta CDR3 sequencing of over 130 peripheral blood samples: approximately 41 ophthalmopathy, approximately 74 hyperthyroidism and around 17 progressor patients. The paper as a whole reports these results and caveats: In cross-validation, a model built on a 13 V-J signature told ophthalmopathy apart from stable hyperthyroidism with about 90% sensitivity and approximately 84% specificity, and in testing the same model reached 80%/75%. Most expanded thyroid clonotypes (frequency above 0.001) were also detected in blood, suggesting blood repertoires may reflect thyroid immune responses. In validation, the model predicted progression to ophthalmopathy a median of 6.5 months before onset, with about 70% sensitivity and about 75% specificity. No statistical method was used to fix the sample size in advance, and group allocation was not hidden from the investigators.

The sample holds many counts of this clonotype. What antigen it recognizes has not been identified. There are no base qualities to consult, and no much larger clone falls within one base. Stable Graves' hyperthyroidism was defined as no progression to ophthalmopathy during 18 months of follow-up. Hyperthyroidism patients were aged 18 to 65 years and newly diagnosed, with disease duration of less than 2 months. Exclusion was applied to patients with uncontrolled infections, other autoimmune diseases, pregnancy or lactation. Diagnoses relied on clinical symptoms, serum thyroxine and TRAb, thyroid ultrasound and orbital computed tomography. PBMCs were separated from approximately 9.9 ml of fresh peripheral blood using Ficoll-Paque density gradient centrifugation. Trizol reagent was used to extract total RNA, and RNA quality was then checked on an Agilent 2100 Bioanalyzer. Reading from cysteine to phenylalanine, the CDR3 counts 15 amino acids. Only CDR3 DNA remains: 45 bases, in frame from the first base. Trimmed from V: 7 bases; trimmed from J: 4 bases; junction bases lacking a gene match: 10. For CDR1 and CDR2, the germline V gene lists MNHNS and SASEGT.

The TCR beta CDR3 regions were amplified from the RNA transcripts. The first round of RT-PCR for the TCR CDR3 was performed with the HTBI primer set and the Qiagen OneStep RT-PCR kit. Libraries were constructed in a second round of multiplex PCR, after which size selection and purification were performed. Libraries were sequenced paired-end with 100 bp reads on an Illumina HiSeq2000. The published analysis was carried out like this. SOAPnuke was used to process the raw data, with reads discarded if the reads contained adapters or uncalled bases, had a mean Phred below 15, or lacked an exact constant-primer or identifier match. High-quality paired reads were merged using COPE v1.2.5, and each unique nucleotide sequence was defined as a clonotype. MiTCR v1.1 was used to align the clonotypes against IMGT TRBV, TRBD and TRBJ reference segments. Analysis was restricted to V-J combinations with a frequency above 0.0001, which covered 99.2% of repertoires. The TCS score was defined as F50 (clonal expansion) divided by E x V (chaos), with BLOSUM62-based TCRdist calculated between CDR3 peptides within each V-J. Welch's t-statistics and random forest reduced 514 V-J features to 13, which were used in a naive Bayes classifier (R e1071). The raw public data were reprocessed by TCRdb itself: fastp quality trimming at Q25, MiXCR clonotype calling, in-frame beta chains only. Entries that share a CDR3 protein sequence are merged under the most common genes and DNA. These V and J calls derive from TCRdb rather than the authors' analysis. The sample table lists a few hundred thousand distinct CDR3 sequences, under 25% of them with a count of one. The ten largest account for 26% of the sample.

The receptor was derived from a man between 18 and 35 years old with Graves' hyperthyroidism. The rearrangement combines TRBV6-1 with TRBJ2-7, and 10 bases in between align with TRBD1. The sample consisted of blood. The CDR3 protein is CASTGTGVLGYEQYF. The DNA sequence follows: TGTGCCAGCACTGGGACAGGGGTCCTGGGATACGAGCAGTACTTC.